This T cell receptor (beta chain) was captured in a study of breast tumors, draining lymph nodes, adjacent tissues. TCRdb fed the multiplex PCR reads into MiXCR, producing one record per CDR3 protein. This table holds 20,000 to 25,000 distinct CDR3 sequences, roughly 40% found once. This clonotype was counted ten times or more. This CDR3 has 14 residues. V lost 2 bases and J 3 bases, leaving 9 bases between the germline ends. Per the germline V gene, CDR1 is LNHDA and CDR2 is SQIVND (reference sequence). The TCR was taken from a female donor with breast cancer. Some clones in this sample may be carry-over from other donors' samples. The sample was breast tumor tissue. V and J are TRBV19 and TRBJ2-3; weak D call: TRBD1 (5 bases). CDR3 nucleotide sequence: TGTGCCAGTAGTATAAACAGGCCTACAGATACGCAGTATTTT. This gives the protein CASSINRPTDTQYF.